This T cell receptor beta chain was obtained from a study of cytomegalovirus exposure and HLA in healthy donors. The wider study: Per a later analysis, the approximately 620 first-cohort and about 120 validation repertoires shared one platform. General study findings and limits: First-cohort TCR clusters were later found to tend to co-occur in the approximately 120 validation repertoires. Investigators reported 150 to 200 TCR beta chains as tied to cytomegalovirus.

As to this clone: Its antigen remains unidentified.

The assay was immunoSEQ multiplex PCR, and TCRdb's table has in-frame clones only and misses some. The table lists under 350,000 clones, 70% to 90% of them singletons. The sample taken for sequencing was PBMCs. This TCR derives from a woman between 18 and 29 years old in good health and CMV-seronegative.

In DNA, the CDR3 is TGTGCCAGCAGCCCCCGGGACAGGGACACCGGGGAGCTGTTTTTT. Its translation: CASSPRDRDTGELFF. J is TRBJ2-2 and V is TRBV7-9, with 9 bases that match TRBD1. Germline CDR1 reads SEHNR; CDR2 reads FQNEAQ (reference sequence). The junction had 4 bases not matched to a gene; V was cut back by 5 bases and J by 3 bases. The CDR3 sequence is 15 residues long.